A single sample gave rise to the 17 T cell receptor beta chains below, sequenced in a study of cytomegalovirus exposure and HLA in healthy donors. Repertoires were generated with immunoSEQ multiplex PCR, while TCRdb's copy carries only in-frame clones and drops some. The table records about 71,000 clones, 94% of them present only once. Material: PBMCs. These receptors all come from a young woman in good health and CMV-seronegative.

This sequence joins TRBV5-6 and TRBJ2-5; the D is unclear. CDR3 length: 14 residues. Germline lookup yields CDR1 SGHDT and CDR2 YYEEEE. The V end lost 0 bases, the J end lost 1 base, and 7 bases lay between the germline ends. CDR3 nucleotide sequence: TGTGCCAGCAGCTTGGACGCTAGCCAAGAGACCCAGTACTTC. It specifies CASSLDASQETQYF. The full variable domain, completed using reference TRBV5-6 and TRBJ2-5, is DAGVTQSPTHLIKTRGQQVTLRCSPKSGHDTVSWYQQALGQGPQFIFQYYEEEERQRGNFPDRFSGHQFPNYSSELNVNALLLGDSALYLCASSLDASQETQYFGPGTRLLVL.

The CDR3 region has the DNA TGTGCCAGCAGCTTAGGGACAGGGGCTGGAAACACCATATATTTT. Residues: CASSLGTGAGNTIYF. The genes are TRBV13 and TRBJ1-3, with TRBD1 matching 8 bases. CDR3 length equals 15 residues. Trimming at V came to 0 bases and at J to 2 bases, leaving 0 bases not matched to a gene. Germline V CDR1 and CDR2: PRHDT, FYEKMQ (reference sequence).

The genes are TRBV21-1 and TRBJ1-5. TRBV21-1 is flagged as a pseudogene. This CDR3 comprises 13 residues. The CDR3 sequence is CASSHRGSQPQHF. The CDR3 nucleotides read TGTGCCAGCAGTCACCGGGGTTCTCAGCCCCAGCATTTT.

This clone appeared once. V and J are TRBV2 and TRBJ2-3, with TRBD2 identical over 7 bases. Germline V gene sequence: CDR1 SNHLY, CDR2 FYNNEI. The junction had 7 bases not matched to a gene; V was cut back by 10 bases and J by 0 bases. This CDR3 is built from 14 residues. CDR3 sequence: CAIPSGASTDTQYF. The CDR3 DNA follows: TGTGCCATTCCTAGCGGTGCTAGCACAGATACGCAGTATTTT.

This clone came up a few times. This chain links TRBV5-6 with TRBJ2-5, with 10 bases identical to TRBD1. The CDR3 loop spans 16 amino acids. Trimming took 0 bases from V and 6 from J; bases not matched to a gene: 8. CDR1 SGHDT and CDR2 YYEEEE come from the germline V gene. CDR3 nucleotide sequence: TGTGCCAGCAGCTTGGAGACAGGGGGCTTGAAAAAGACCCAGTACTTC. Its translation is CASSLETGGLKKTQYF. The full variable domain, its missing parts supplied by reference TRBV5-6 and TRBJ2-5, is DAGVTQSPTHLIKTRGQQVTLRCSPKSGHDTVSWYQQALGQGPQFIFQYYEEEERQRGNFPDRFSGHQFPNYSSELNVNALLLGDSALYLCASSLETGGLKKTQYFGPGTRLLVL.

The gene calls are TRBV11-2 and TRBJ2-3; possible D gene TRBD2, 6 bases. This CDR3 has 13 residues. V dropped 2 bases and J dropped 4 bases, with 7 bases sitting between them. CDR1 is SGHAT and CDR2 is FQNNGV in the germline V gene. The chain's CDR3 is CASSLWRADTQYF. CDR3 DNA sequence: TGTGCCAGCAGCTTATGGAGGGCAGATACGCAGTATTTT. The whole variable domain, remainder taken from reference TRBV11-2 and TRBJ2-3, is EAGVAQSPRYKIIEKRQSVAFWCNPISGHATLYWYQQILGQGPKLLIQFQNNGVVDDSQLPKDRFSAERLKGVDSTLKIQPAKLEDSAVYLCASSLWRADTQYFGPGTRLTVL.

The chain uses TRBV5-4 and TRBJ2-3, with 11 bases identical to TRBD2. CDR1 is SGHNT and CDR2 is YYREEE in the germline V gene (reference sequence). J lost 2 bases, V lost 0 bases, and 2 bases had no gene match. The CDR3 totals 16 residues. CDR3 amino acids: CASSLGLAGLTDTQYF. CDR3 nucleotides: TGTGCCAGCAGCTTGGGACTAGCGGGGCTCACAGATACGCAGTATTTT.

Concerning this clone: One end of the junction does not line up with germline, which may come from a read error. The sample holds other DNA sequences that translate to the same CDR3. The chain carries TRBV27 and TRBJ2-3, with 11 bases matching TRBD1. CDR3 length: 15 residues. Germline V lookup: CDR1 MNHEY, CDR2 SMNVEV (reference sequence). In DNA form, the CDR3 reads TGTGCCAGCAAGGGACAGGGGGGGAGCACGGATACGCAGTATTTT. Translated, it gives CASKGQGGSTDTQYF.

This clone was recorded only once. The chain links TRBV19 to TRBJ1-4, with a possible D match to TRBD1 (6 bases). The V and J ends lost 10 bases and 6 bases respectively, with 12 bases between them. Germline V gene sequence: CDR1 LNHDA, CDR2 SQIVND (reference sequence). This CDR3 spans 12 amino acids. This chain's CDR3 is CATQGSHEKLFF. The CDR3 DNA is TGTGCCACACAGGGCTCGCATGAAAAACTGTTTTTT.

The CDR3 sequence is CASSGRVVGEQYF. CDR3 nucleotides: TGCGCCAGCAGTGGACGGGTGGTGGGTGAGCAGTACTTC. V gene TRBV10-2 combines with J gene TRBJ2-7, with D unresolved. This CDR3 contains 13 residues. Germline CDR1 WSHSY, CDR2 SAAADI. V lost 4 bases and J lost 7, with 14 bases in between.

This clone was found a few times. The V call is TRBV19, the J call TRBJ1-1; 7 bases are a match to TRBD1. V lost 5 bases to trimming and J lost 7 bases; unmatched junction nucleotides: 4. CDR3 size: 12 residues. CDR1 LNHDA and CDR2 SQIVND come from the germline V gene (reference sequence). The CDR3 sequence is CASSRQGGEAFF. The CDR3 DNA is TGTGCCAGTAGTCGCCAGGGGGGTGAAGCTTTCTTT.

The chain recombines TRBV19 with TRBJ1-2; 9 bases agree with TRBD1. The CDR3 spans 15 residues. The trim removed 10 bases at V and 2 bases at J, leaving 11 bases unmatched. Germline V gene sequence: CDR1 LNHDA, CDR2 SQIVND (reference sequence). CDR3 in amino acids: CATEDRGEGNYGYTF. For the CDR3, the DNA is TGTGCCACCGAGGACAGGGGAGAGGGGAACTATGGCTACACCTTC.

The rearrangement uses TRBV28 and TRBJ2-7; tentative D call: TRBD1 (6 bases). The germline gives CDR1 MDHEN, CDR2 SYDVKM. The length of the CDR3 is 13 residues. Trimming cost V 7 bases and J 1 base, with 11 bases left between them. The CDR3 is CASISGQSYEQYF. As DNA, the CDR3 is TGTGCCAGCATCTCTGGACAGTCCTACGAGCAGTACTTC. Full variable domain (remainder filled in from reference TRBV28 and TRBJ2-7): DVKVTQSSRYLVKRTGEKVFLECVQDMDHENMFWYRQDPGLGLRLIYFSYDVKMKEKGDIPEGYSVSREKKERFSLILESASTNQTSMYLCASISGQSYEQYFGPGTRLTVT.

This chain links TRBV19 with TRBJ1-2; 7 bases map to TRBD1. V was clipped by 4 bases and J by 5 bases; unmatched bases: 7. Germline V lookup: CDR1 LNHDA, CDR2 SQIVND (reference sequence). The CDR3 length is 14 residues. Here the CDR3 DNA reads TGTGCCAGTAGTAGTCCCGGGACAGAGTATGGCTACACCTTC. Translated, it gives CASSSPGTEYGYTF.

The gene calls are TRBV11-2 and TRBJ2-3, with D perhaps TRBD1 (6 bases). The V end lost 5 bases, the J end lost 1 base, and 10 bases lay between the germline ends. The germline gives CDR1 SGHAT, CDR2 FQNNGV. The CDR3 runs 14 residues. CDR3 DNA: TGTGCCAGCAGCCGTAGGACAGGCACAGATACGCAGTATTTT. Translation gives CASSRRTGTDTQYF.

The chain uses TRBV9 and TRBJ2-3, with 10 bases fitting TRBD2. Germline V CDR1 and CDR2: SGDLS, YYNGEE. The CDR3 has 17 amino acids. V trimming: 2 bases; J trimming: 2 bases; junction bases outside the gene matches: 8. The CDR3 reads CASSVAGLAANTDTQYF. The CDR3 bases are TGTGCCAGCAGCGTCGCAGGACTAGCGGCAAACACAGATACGCAGTATTTT.

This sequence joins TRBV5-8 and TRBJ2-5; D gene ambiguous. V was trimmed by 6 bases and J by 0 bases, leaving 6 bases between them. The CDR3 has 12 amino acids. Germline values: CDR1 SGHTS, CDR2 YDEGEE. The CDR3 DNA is TGTGCCAGCACCCCGTACCAAGAGACCCAGTACTTC. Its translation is CASTPYQETQYF. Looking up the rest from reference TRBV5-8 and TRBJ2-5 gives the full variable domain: EAGVTQSPTHLIKTRGQQATLRCSPISGHTSVYWYQQALGLGLQFLLWYDEGEERNRGNFPPRFSGRQFPNYSSELNVNALELEDSALYLCASTPYQETQYFGPGTRLLVL.